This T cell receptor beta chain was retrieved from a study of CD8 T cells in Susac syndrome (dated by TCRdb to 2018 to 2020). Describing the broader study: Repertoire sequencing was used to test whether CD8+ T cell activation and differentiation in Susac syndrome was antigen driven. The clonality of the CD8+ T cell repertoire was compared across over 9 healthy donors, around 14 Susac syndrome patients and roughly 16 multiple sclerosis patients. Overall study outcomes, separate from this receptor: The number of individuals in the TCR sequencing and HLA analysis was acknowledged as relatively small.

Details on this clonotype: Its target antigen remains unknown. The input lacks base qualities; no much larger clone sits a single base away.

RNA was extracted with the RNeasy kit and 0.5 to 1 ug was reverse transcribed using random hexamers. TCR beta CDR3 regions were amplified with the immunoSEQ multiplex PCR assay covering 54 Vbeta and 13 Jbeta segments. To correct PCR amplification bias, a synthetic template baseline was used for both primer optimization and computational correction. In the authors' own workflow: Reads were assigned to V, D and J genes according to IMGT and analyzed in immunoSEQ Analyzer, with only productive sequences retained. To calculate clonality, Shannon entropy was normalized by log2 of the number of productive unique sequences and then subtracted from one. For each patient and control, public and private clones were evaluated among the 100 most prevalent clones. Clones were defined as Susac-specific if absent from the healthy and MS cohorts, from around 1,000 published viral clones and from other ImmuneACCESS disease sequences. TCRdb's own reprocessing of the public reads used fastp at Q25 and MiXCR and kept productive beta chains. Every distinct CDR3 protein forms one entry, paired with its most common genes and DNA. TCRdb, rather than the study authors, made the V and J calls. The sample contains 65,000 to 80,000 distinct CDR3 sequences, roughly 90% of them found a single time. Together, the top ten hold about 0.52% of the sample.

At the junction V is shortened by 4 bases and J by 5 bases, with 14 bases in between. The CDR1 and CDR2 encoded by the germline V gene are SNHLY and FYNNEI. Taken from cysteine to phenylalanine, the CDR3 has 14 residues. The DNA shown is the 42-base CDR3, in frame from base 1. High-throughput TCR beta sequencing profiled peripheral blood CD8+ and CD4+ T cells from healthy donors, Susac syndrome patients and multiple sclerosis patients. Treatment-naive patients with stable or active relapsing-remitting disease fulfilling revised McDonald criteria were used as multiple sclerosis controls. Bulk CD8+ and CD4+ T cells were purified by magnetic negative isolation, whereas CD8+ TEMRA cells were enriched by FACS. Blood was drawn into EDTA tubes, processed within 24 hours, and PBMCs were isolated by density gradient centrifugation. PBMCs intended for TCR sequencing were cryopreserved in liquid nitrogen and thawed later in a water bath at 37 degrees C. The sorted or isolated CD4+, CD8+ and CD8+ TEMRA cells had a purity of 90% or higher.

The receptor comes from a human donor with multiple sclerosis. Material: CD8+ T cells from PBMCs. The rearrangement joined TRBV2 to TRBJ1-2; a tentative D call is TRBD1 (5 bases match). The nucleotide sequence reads TGTGCCAGCAGTGCGGGGACGGCATTTTATGGCTACACCTTC. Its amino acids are CASSAGTAFYGYTF. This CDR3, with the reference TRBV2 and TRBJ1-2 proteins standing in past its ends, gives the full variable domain EPEVTQTPSHQVTQMGQEVILRCVPISNHLYFYWYRQILGQKVEFLVSFYNNEISEKSEIFDDQFSVERPDGSNFTLKIRSTKLEDSAMYFCASSAGTAFYGYTFGSGTRLTVV.